The sequence of this T cell receptor (beta chain) was determined in a study of T cell repertoires in cytomegalovirus infection. Study as a whole: Public TCR beta signatures marked donors with CMV infection and the matching HLA.

TCRdb processed the reads anew with MiXCR; each CDR3 protein has one entry. Of about 260,000 distinct CDR3 sequences in the sample, less than 9.5% were seen once. Germline CDR1 reads SGHAT; CDR2 reads FQDESV (reference sequence). The CDR3 covers 15 residues. Trimming took 5 bases from V and 6 from J, leaving 19 bases between them. This clonotype was counted many times. The sequence was obtained from a human donor in good health (CMV status not recorded). Some clones in this sample may be carry-over from other donors' samples. The material sequenced was PBMCs. This chain links TRBV11-1 with TRBJ1-1; TRBD1 might be the D (5 bases). For the CDR3, the DNA is TGTGCCAGCAGCCTTTCTGGGACCCCGGCACCTGAAGCTTTCTTT. Residues: CASSLSGTPAPEAFF. Looking up the rest from reference TRBV11-1 and TRBJ1-1 gives the full variable domain: EAEVAQSPRYKITEKSQAVAFWCDPISGHATLYWYRQILGQGPELLVQFQDESVVDDSQLPKDRFSAERLKGVDSTLKIQPAELGDSAMYLCASSLSGTPAPEAFFGQGTRLTVV.